This TCR beta chain comes out of a study of vaccination and CD4 T cells after COVID-19. Overall study findings and caveats: For convalescent patients, a median roughly 87% of reactive clones surfaced exclusively after vaccination. A nonsignificant median increase from roughly 21 to 40 SARS-CoV-2-reactive clonotypes was observed.

This CDR3 region has 13 residues. Per the germline V gene, CDR1 is LNHDA and CDR2 is SQIVND (reference sequence). V was shortened by 1 base and J by 6 bases, with 10 bases between the two germline ends. At the Johns Hopkins FTIC core, DNA taken from cultured CD4+ T cells was sequenced by way of the Oncomine TCR Beta short-read assay. Someone extracted genomic DNA from cultured CD4+ T cells. From the PCR reads, TCRdb called clonotypes with MiXCR, one entry per CDR3 protein. The sample has about 21,000 distinct CDR3 sequences; over 40% are singletons. This clonotype was detected a few times. Its target is unknown. Specified treatment: approximately 9-day PBMC culture with coronavirus spike peptide pools or control peptides (ViraFEST assay). Via ViraFEST, peptide pools expanded antigen-specific T cells before TCR sequencing.

The chain carries TRBV19 and TRBJ2-7; D unresolved. Sequencing was carried out using CD4+ T cells from blood, cultured in vitro. The TCR sequence derives from a human donor who had recovered from COVID-19. The CDR3 DNA follows: TGTGCCAGTAGTATAGCCCCCCGGTTCGAGCAGTACTTC. Its translation: CASSIAPRFEQYF.